One sample yielded the 18 T cell receptor beta chains listed below, sequenced in a study of neoadjuvant anti-PD-1 for oral cavity cancer. Sequencing used immunoSEQ multiplex PCR; TCRdb keeps in-frame clones, though not all of them. The sample includes 15,000 to 20,000 clones, around 69% of them seen just once. The sequenced sample was PBMCs, obtained before nivolumab (anti-PD-1) treatment. All receptors come from a person between 40 and 85 years old with oral cavity squamous cell carcinoma.

Only one count was recorded for this clone. Here the CDR3 DNA reads TGTGCCAGCAGTTTAGGCTCAGGGACAGGGGGCGGCTACACCTTC. Translation gives CASSLGSGTGGGYTF. V gene TRBV27 combines with J gene TRBJ1-2, with 12 bases aligning to TRBD1. This CDR3 comprises 15 residues. Losses at the gene ends were 2 bases for V and 8 bases for J; bases not matched to a gene: 6. The germline gives CDR1 MNHEY, CDR2 SMNVEV (reference sequence).

This clone was seen a handful of times. The chain couples TRBV9 to TRBJ1-4; maybe TRBD1 (6 bases). Looked up from germline, CDR1 is SGDLS and CDR2 is YYNGEE. V was pared by 7 bases and J by 8 bases, with 21 bases between. This CDR3 is 15 amino acids long. The CDR3 region has the DNA TGTGCCAGCGGGATAGGGAGTCAGGGGACGGAAAAACTGTTTTTT. Protein sequence: CASGIGSQGTEKLFF.

This clone has more than one count but fewer than ten. The rearrangement links TRBV30 to TRBJ2-7; 7 bases map to TRBD2. This CDR3 comprises 14 residues. Germline trimming cut 2 bases from V and 6 bases from J; bases unmatched to any gene: 10. In germline, CDR1 is GTSNPN, CDR2 SVGIG (reference sequence). Here the CDR3 DNA reads TGTGCCTGGAGTATCATTAGCGGGCCGTTCGAGCAGTACTTC. Protein: CAWSIISGPFEQYF.

This chain links TRBV19 with TRBJ1-4; a weak D match, TRBD1 (6 bases). V was clipped by 3 bases and J by 6 bases, with 11 bases between them. This CDR3 has 14 residues. CDR1 and CDR2 (germline): LNHDA, SQIVND (reference sequence). DNA for the CDR3: TGTGCCAGTAGTATTGGGGGGCATGATGAAAAACTGTTTTTT. Encoded protein: CASSIGGHDEKLFF.

The J gene is TRBJ1-2, the V gene TRBV6-1; D uncertain. The CDR3 extends over 10 amino acids. Trimming left V 5 bases short and J 5 bases short, with 3 bases between. Germline V gene sequence: CDR1 MNHNS, CDR2 SASEGT. The CDR3 loop reads CASSSYGYTF. The CDR3 DNA sequence: TGTGCCAGCAGTTCTTATGGCTACACCTTC.

The genes are TRBV11-3 and TRBJ2-2; no definite D call. V lost 1 base and J lost 1, with 10 bases in between. CDR1 is SGHNT, CDR2 YENEEA, per germline. The length of the CDR3 is 16 residues. CDR3 nucleotide sequence: TGTGCCAGCAGCTTAGGAGTTAGCATGAACACCGGGGAGCTGTTTTTT. It codes for CASSLGVSMNTGELFF.

J is TRBJ2-7 and V is TRBV9; a weak D match, TRBD2 (6 bases). CDR3 length: 16 amino acids. CDR1 is SGDLS, CDR2 YYNGEE, per germline. Trimming removed 4 bases from V and 1 base from J, with 18 bases in between. CDR3 nucleotides: TGTGCCAGCAGCCCACGCGGGACTTTACCTTCCTACGAGCAGTACTTC. Its translation: CASSPRGTLPSYEQYF.

The chain has TRBV5-1 and TRBJ2-5, with 10 bases aligning to TRBD2. V gave up 4 bases and J gave up 5 bases; unmatched junction bases: 11. Germline loops: CDR1 SGHRS, CDR2 YFSETQ. This CDR3 comprises 16 residues. The CDR3 DNA reads TGCGCCAGCAGCCAATTGACTAGCGGGCCGAAGGAGACCCAGTACTTC. It is translated as CASSQLTSGPKETQYF.

V gene TRBV6-6 combines with J gene TRBJ2-7, with 7 bases lining up with TRBD1. The CDR3 consists of 13 residues. Germline loops: CDR1 MNHNY, CDR2 SVGAGI (reference sequence). Trimming at V came to 2 bases and at J to 7 bases, leaving 5 bases not matched to a gene. The CDR3 sequence is CASSYRGLREQYF. The CDR3, as DNA: TGTGCCAGCAGTTACAGGGGGCTGAGGGAGCAGTACTTC.

The genes are TRBV6-1 and TRBJ2-6; the D gene is possibly TRBD2 (6 bases). The CDR3 sequence is 14 residues long. The V end lost 10 bases, the J end lost 0 bases, and 10 bases lay between the germline ends. Germline V gene sequence: CDR1 MNHNS, CDR2 SASEGT. The CDR3 coding sequence is TGTGCCACCGGGGGATTCTCTGGGGCCAACGTCCTGACTTTC. It translates to CATGGFSGANVLTF.

This chain uses TRBV29-1 with TRBJ1-3; D is uncertain. Trimming took off 7 bases at V and 1 base at J, with 8 bases between the two ends. The CDR3 contains 12 residues. CDR1 is SQVTM, CDR2 ANQGSEA, per germline. This CDR3 reads CSGGVSGNTIYF. The CDR3 DNA reads TGCAGCGGGGGTGTTTCTGGAAACACCATATATTTT.

This clone has only a few counts. This chain links TRBV6-5 with TRBJ1-5; D is unclear. This CDR3 contains 14 residues. Germline V gene sequence: CDR1 MNHEY, CDR2 SVGAGI. Between the trimmed V and J ends, which lost 2 bases and 7 bases, there was a span of 12 bases. The CDR3 sequence is CASSYAGESQPQHF. The CDR3 DNA is TGTGCCAGCAGTTACGCGGGTGAATCGCAGCCCCAGCATTTT.

A few counts support this clone. The J gene is TRBJ2-4, the V gene TRBV11-2; perhaps TRBD2 as D (7 bases). CDR3 size: 16 residues. Germline values: CDR1 SGHAT, CDR2 FQNNGV. The V end lost 3 bases, the J end lost 11 bases, and 23 bases lay between the germline ends. CDR3 loop: CASSLGASGSGRVQYF. CDR3 nucleotides: TGTGCCAGCAGCTTGGGGGCTAGCGGTTCCGGTCGGGTTCAGTACTTC.

This clone showed up just once. The chain couples TRBV6-5 to TRBJ2-2; 8 bases align to TRBD1. The germline V gene encodes CDR1 MNHEY and CDR2 SVGAGI. The CDR3 covers 15 residues. Trimming removed 4 bases from V and 7 bases from J; junction bases left unmatched: 8. The CDR3 is CASSSRQGSNGELFF. The CDR3 bases are TGTGCCAGCAGTTCAAGACAGGGGAGTAACGGGGAGCTGTTTTTT.

The chain recombines TRBV6-1 with TRBJ2-1; D is undetermined. V was clipped by 3 bases and J by 4 bases, with 10 bases between them. The CDR3 length is 14 residues. The germline CDR1 and CDR2 sequences are MNHNS and SASEGT. Here the CDR3 reads CASSDNGFYNEQFF. In DNA form, the CDR3 reads TGTGCCAGCAGTGATAACGGGTTTTACAATGAGCAGTTCTTC.

There are a few counts of this clone. V gene TRBV15 combines with J gene TRBJ1-1; no clear D. Trimming removed 8 bases from V and 5 bases from J, with 15 bases in between. The CDR3 is 13 amino acids. Germline-derived CDR1 and CDR2 are LNHNV and YYDKDF (reference sequence). The CDR3 DNA follows: TGTGCCACCGCCCTAGGAAGAAGGACTGAAGCTTTCTTT. It translates to CATALGRRTEAFF.

This sequence joins TRBV19 and TRBJ2-3; unclear D gene. V was pared by 3 bases and J by 2 bases, with 9 bases between. There are 14 residues in the CDR3. Germline assignment: CDR1 LNHDA and CDR2 SQIVND (reference sequence). The CDR3 DNA follows: TGTGCCAGTAGTATCTCCCTTTTCACAGATACGCAGTATTTT. Translating it yields CASSISLFTDTQYF.

The rearrangement uses TRBV4-2 and TRBJ2-7, with 13 bases aligning to TRBD2. The CDR3 length is 18 residues. V dropped 0 bases and J dropped 3; count of bases not matched to a gene: 8. Germline CDR1 and CDR2: LGHNA and YNFKEQ. CDR3 nucleotides: TGTGCCAGCAGCCAAGAGGGCGGACTAGCGGGAGCACGCTACGAGCAGTACTTC. It codes for CASSQEGGLAGARYEQYF.